This T cell receptor (beta chain) came from a study of radiation and T cells in renal cell carcinoma. The time point here: blood 4 weeks post-SBRT, at nephrectomy. Noted treatment: 15 Gy SBRT to primary tumor, nephrectomy 4 weeks later. The CDR3 length is 14 residues. V shed 5 bases, J shed 3 bases, and the junction held 3 bases outside the gene matches. Germline V gene data show CDR1 as SEHNR and CDR2 as FQNEAQ (reference sequence). Repertoires were generated with immunoSEQ multiplex PCR, while TCRdb's copy carries only in-frame clones and drops some. The sample yields around 180,000 clones, approximately 90% seen once.

The source was blood, collected from a patient whose treatment included radiotherapy and nephrectomy. The origin of this receptor is a woman between 50 and 59 years old with renal cell carcinoma. The V and J genes are TRBV7-9 and TRBJ1-5, with TRBD1 matching over 8 bases. The CDR3 here is CASSRDRFNQPQHF. CDR3 sequence (DNA): TGTGCCAGCAGCCGGGACAGGTTCAATCAGCCCCAGCATTTT.